The sequence of this T cell receptor beta chain was determined in a study of cytomegalovirus exposure and HLA in healthy donors. Repertoires were generated with immunoSEQ multiplex PCR, while TCRdb's copy carries only in-frame clones and drops some. The repertoire consists of about 140,000 clones, with 84% occurring once and the leading ten covering approximately 1.4%. CDR1 and CDR2 (germline): SEHNR, FQNEAQ (reference sequence). Trimming removed 5 bases from V and 8 bases from J, with 18 bases in between. The CDR3 contains 15 residues. The receptor's source is a woman in her 30s in good health and CMV-seronegative. Sequencing was carried out using PBMCs. The rearrangement uses TRBV7-9 and TRBJ1-4, with D perhaps TRBD1 (6 bases). Here the CDR3 DNA reads TGTGCCAGCAGCCCGGCGCAGGGGAGGGGCGAAAAACTGTTTTTT. It specifies CASSPAQGRGEKLFF.